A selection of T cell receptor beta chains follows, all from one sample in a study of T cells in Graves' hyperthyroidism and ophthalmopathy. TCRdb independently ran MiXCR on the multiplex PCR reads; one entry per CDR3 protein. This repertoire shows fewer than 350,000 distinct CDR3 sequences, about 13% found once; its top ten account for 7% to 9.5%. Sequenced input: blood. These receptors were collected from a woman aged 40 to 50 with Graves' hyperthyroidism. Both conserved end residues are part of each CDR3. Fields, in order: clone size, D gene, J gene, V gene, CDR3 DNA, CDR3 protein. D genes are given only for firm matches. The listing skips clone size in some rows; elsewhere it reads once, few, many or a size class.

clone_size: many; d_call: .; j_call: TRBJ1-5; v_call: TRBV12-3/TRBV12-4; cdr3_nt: TGTGCCAGCAGCCCTTTAACAGGGACTAGCAATCAGCCCCAGCATTTT; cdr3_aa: CASSPLTGTSNQPQHF
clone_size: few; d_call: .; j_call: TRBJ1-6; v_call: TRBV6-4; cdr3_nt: TGTGCCAGCAGTGCCACGCCAGGGTTTAACTCACCCCTCCACTTT; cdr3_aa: CASSATPGFNSPLHF
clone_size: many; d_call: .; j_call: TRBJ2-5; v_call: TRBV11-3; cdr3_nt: TGTGCCAGCAGCTTAAGACAGCCATTCCAAGAGACCCAGTACTTC; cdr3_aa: CASSLRQPFQETQYF
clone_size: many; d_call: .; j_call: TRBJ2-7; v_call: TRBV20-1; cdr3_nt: TGCAGTGCTAGAGATAATCTGCAGGGAAGGTACGAGCAGTACTTC; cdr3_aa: CSARDNLQGRYEQYF
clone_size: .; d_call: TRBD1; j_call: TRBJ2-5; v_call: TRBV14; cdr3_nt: TGTGCCAGCAGCGGGACAGGAGGAGGGGGCGACTTC; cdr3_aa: CASSGTGGGGDF
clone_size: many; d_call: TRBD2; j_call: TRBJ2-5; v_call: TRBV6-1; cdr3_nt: TGTGCCAGCACTAGCGGGAGAAGGCAAGAGACCCAGTACTTC; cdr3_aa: CASTSGRRQETQYF
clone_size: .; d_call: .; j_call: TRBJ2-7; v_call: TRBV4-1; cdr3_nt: TGCGCCAGCAGCCAGAGGGCGGGGGCGATCTACGAGCAGTACTTC; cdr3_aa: CASSQRAGAIYEQYF
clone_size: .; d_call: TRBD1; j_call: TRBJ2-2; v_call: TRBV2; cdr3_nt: TGTGCCAGCAGTCAGACAGGGGGCTTCACCTGGGAGCTGTTTTTT; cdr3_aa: CASSQTGGFTWELFF
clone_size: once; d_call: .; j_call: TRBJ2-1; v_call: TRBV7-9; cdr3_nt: TGTGCCAGCAGACGAGACGCGAGGACTGCTGCCTACAATGAGCAGTTCTTC; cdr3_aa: CASRRDARTAAYNEQFF
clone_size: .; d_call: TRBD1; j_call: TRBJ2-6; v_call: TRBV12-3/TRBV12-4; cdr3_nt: TGTGCCAGCAGTTTATGGTTGGGACAGGGCTCTGGGGCCAACGTCCTGACTTTC; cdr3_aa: CASSLWLGQGSGANVLTF
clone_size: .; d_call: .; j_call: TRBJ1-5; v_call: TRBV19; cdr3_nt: TGTGCCAGTAGTTTTTCAGGGGCAAGGGATCAGCCCCAGCATTTT; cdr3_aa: CASSFSGARDQPQHF
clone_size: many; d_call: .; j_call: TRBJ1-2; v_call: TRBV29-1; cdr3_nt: TGCAGCGCCCCTTCCCTGGGGGGCGACACCTATGGCTACACCTTC; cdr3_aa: CSAPSLGGDTYGYTF
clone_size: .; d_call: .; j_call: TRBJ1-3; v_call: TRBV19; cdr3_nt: TGTGCCAGTAGTATAGGGGAGAGGCTAAACACCATATATTTT; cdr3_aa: CASSIGERLNTIYF
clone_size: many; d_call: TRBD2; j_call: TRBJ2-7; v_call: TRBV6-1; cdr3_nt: TGTGCCAGCAGGGCTAGCGGGAACGACGAGCAGTACTTC; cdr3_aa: CASRASGNDEQYF
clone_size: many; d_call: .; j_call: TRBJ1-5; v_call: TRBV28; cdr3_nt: TGTGCCAGCAGTCCCCACGACAGGACAGATAGCAATCAGCCCCAGCATTTT; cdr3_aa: CASSPHDRTDSNQPQHF
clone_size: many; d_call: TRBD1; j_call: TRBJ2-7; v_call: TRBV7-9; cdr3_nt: TGTGCCAGCAGCTTAGGCTGGGGTAACAGGGGGATCTACGAGCAGTACTTC; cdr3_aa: CASSLGWGNRGIYEQYF
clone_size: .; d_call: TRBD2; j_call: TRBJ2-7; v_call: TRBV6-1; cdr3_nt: TGTGCCGGGGGAGGAGGGACTAGGAGCATCGAGCAGTACTTC; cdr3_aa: CAGGGGTRSIEQYF